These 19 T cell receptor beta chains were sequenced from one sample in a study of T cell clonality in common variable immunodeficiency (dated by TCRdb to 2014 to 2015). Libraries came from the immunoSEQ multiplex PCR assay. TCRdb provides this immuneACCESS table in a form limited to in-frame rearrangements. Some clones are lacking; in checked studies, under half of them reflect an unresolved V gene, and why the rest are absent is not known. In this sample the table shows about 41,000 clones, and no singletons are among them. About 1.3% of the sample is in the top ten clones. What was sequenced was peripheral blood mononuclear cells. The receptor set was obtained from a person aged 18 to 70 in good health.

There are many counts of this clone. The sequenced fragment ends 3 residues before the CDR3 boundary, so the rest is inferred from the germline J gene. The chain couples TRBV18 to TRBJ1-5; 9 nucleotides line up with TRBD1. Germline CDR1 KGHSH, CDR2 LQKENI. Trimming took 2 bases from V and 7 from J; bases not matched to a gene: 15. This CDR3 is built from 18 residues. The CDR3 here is CASSPTGQGTGGGQPQHF. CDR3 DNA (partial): TGTGCCAGCTCACCAACGGGACAGGGAACTGGAGGTGGGCAGCCC.

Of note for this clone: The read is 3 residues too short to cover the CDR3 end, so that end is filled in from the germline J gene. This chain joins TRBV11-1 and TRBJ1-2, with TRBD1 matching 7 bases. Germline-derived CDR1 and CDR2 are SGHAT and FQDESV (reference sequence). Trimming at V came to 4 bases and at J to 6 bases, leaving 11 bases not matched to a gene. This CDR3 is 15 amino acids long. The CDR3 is CASSYHPGTEDGYTF. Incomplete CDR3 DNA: TGTGCCAGCAGCTACCATCCAGGGACAGAAGATGGC. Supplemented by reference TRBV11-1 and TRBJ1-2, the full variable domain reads EAEVAQSPRYKITEKSQAVAFWCDPISGHATLYWYRQILGQGPELLVQFQDESVVDDSQLPKDRFSAERLKGVDSTLKIQPAELGDSAMYLCASSYHPGTEDGYTFGSGTRLTVV.

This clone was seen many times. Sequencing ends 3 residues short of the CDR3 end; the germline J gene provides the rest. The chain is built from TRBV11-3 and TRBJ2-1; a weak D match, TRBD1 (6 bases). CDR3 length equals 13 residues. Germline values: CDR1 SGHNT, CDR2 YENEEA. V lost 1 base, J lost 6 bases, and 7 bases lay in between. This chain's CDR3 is CASSLAGVNEQFF. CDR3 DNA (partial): TGTGCCAGCAGCTTAGCAGGGGTCAATGAG. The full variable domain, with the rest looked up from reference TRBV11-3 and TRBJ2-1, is EAGVVQSPRYKIIEKKQPVAFWCNPISGHNTLYWYLQNLGQGPELLIRYENEEAVDDSQLPKDRFSAERLKGVDSTLKIQPAELGDSAVYLCASSLAGVNEQFFGPGTRLTVL.

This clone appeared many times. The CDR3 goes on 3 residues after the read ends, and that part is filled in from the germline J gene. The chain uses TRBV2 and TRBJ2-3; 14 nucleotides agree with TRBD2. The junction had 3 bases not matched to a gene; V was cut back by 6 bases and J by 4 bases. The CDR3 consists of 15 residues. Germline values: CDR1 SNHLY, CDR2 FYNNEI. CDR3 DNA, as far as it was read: TGTGCCAGCAGAAAGGGACTAGCGGGAGCAGATACG. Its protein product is CASRKGLAGADT. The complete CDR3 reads CASRKGLAGADTQYF.

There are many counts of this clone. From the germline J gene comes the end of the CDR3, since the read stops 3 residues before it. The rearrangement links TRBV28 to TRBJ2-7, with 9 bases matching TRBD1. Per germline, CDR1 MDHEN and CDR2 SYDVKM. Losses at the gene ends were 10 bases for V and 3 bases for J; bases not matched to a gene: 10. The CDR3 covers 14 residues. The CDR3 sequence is CAIGSPGQGYEQYF. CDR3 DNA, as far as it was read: TGTGCCATCGGCTCTCCGGGACAGGGCTACGAG. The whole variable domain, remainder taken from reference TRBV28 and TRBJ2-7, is DVKVTQSSRYLVKRTGEKVFLECVQDMDHENMFWYRQDPGLGLRLIYFSYDVKMKEKGDIPEGYSVSREKKERFSLILESASTNQTSMYLCAIGSPGQGYEQYFGPGTRLTVT.

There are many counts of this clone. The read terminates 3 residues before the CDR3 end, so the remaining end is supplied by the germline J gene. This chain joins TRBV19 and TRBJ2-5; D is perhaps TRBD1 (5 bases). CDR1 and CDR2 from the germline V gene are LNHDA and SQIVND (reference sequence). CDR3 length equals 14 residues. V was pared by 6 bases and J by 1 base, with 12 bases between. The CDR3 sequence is CASSQNRLQETQYF. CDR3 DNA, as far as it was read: TGTGCCAGTAGCCAAAACAGGCTCCAAGAGACC.

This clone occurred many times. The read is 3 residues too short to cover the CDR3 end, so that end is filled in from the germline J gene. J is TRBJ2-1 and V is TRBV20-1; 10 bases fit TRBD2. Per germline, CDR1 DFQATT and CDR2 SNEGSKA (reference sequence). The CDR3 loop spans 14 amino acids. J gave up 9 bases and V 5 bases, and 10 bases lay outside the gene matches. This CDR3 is CSAGMLAGVGEQFF. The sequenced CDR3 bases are TGCAGTGCTGGGATGCTAGCGGGAGTCGGTGAG.

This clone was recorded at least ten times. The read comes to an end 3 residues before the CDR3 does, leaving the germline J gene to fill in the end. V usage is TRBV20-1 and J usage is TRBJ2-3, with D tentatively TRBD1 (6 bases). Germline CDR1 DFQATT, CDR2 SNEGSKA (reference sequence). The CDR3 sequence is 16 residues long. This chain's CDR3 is CSANPWGRGGQETQYF. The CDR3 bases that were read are TGCAGTGCTAATCCTTGGGGCAGGGGCGGTCAAGAGACG.

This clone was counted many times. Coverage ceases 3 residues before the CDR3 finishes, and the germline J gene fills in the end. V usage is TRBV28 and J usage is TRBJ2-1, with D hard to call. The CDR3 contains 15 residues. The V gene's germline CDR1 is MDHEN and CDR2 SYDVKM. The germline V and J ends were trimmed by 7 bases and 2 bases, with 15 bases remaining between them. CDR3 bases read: TGTGCCAGCATCCAGGCGCCCCGGACCTACAATGAG. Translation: CASIQAPRTYNE. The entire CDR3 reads CASIQAPRTYNEQFF.

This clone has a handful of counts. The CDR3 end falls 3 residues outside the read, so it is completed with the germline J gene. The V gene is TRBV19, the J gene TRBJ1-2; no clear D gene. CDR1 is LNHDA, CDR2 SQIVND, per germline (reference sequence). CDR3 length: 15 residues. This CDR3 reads CASSIGLAGTYDYTF. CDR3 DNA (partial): TGTGCCAGTAGTATAGGACTAGCGGGAACCTACGAC.

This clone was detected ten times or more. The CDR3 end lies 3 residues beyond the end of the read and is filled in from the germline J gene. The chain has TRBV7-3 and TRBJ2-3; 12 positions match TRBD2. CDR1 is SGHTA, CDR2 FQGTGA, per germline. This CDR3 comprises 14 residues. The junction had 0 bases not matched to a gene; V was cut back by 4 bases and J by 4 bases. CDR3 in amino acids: CASSSSGGADTQYF. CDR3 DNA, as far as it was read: TGTGCCAGCAGCTCTAGCGGGGGGGCAGATACG.

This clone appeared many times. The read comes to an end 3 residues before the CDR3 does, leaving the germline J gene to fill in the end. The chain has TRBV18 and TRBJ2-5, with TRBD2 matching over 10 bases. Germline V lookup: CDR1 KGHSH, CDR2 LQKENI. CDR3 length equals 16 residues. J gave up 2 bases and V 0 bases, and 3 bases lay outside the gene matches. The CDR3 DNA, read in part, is TGTGCCAGCTCACCACCGAGGACTAGCGGTCAAGAGACC. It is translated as CASSPPRTSGQET. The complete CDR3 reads CASSPPRTSGQETQYF.

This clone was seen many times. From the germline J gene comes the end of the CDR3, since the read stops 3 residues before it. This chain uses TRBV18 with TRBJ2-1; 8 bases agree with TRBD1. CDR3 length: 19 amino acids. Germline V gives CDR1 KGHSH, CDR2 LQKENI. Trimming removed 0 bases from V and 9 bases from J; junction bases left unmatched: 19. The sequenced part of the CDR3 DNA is TGTGCCAGCTCACCACCTGGGGGAAGGACAGGGATTTTGTACGGTGAG. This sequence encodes CASSPPGGRTGILYGE. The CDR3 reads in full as CASSPPGGRTGILYGEQFF.

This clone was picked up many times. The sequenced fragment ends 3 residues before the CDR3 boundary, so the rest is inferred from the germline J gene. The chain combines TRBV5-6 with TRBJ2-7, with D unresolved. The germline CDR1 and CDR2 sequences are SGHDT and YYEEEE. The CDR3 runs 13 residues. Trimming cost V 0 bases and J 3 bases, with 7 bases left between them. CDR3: CASSLATGYEQYF. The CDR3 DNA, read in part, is TGTGCCAGCAGCTTGGCGACGGGCTACGAG.

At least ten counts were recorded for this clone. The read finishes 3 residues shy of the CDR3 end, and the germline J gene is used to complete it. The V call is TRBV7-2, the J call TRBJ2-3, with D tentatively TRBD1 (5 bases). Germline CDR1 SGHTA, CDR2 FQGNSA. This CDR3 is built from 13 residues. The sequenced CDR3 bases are TGTGCCAGCAGCTATGGGGCCGGGTCCACG. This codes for CASSYGAGST. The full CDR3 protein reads CASSYGAGSTQYF.

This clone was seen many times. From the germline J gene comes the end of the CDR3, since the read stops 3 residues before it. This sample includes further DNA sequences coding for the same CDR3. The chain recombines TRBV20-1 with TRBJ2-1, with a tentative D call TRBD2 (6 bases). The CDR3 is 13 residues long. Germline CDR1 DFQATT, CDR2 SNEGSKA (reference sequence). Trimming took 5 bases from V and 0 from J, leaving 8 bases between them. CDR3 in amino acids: CSAWDFSYNEQFF. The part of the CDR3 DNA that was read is TGCAGTGCTTGGGACTTCTCCTACAATGAG.

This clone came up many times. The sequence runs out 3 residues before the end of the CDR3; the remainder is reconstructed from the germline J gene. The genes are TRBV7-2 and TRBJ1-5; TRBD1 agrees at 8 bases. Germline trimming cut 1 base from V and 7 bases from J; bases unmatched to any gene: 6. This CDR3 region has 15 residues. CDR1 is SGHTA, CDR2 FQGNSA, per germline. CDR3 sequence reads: CASSLGGTGGQPQHF. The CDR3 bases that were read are TGTGCCAGCAGCTTAGGGGGGACAGGCGGCCAGCCC.

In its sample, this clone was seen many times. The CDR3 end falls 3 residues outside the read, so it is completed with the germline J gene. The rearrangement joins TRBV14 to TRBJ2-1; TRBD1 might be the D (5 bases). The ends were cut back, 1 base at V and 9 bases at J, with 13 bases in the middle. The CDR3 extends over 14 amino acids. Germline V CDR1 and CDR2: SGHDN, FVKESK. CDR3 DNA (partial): TGTGCCAGCAGCCAAGGACAGCCCCCTCTTGAG. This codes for CASSQGQPPLE. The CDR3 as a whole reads CASSQGQPPLEQFF.

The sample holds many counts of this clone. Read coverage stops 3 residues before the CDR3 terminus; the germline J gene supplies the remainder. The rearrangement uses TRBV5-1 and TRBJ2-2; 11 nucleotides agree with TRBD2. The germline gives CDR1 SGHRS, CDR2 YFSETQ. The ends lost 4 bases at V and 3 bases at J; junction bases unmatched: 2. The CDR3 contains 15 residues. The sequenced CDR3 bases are TGCGCCAGCAGCCGGACTAGCGGGTACACCGGGGAG. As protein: CASSRTSGYTGE. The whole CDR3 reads CASSRTSGYTGELFF.